These 25 T cell receptor beta chains were all obtained from the same sample, sequenced in a study of shared clonotypes between healthy human individuals. The table came from immunoSEQ multiplex PCR; TCRdb's copy has only in-frame clones and leaves some out. The sample consists of roughly 500,000 clones, more than 75% of them appearing once. Specimen: PBMCs. The source of these receptors is a middle-aged woman in good health. Some clones in this sample may be carry-over from other donors' samples.

The V and J genes are TRBV18 and TRBJ2-2, with D possibly matching TRBD1 (5 bases). V lost 2 bases and J lost 3, with 10 bases in between. Per the germline V gene, CDR1 is KGHSH and CDR2 is LQKENI. The CDR3 consists of 15 residues. The DNA for the CDR3 is TGTGCCAGCTCACCAAGAGACAGTCACACCGGGGAGCTGTTTTTT. Residues: CASSPRDSHTGELFF. Based on the CDR3 plus reference TRBV18 and TRBJ2-2, the full variable domain is NAGVMQNPRHLVRRRGQEARLRCSPMKGHSHVYWYRQLPEEGLKFMVYLQKENIIDESGMPKERFSAEFPKEGPSILRIQQVVRGDSAAYFCASSPRDSHTGELFFGEGSRLTVL.

This chain connects TRBV15 to TRBJ2-7; a weak D match, TRBD1 (6 bases). Trimming stripped 2 bases from V and 6 bases from J, with 11 bases between. CDR1 and CDR2 from the germline V gene are LNHNV and YYDKDF (reference sequence). The CDR3 runs 13 residues. The chain's CDR3 is CATSRTGTREQYF. CDR3 bases: TGTGCCACCAGCAGAACAGGGACCCGCGAGCAGTACTTC.

The chain carries TRBV19 and TRBJ2-1, with 8 nucleotides matching TRBD2. The CDR3 contains 13 residues. V trimming: 6 bases; J trimming: 4 bases; junction bases outside the gene matches: 2. Germline V gene sequence: CDR1 LNHDA, CDR2 SQIVND (reference sequence). The chain's CDR3 is CASRGGRYNEQFF. The DNA of the CDR3 is TGTGCCAGTAGAGGCGGGAGGTACAATGAGCAGTTCTTC.

This clone was seen ten or more times. This chain links TRBV29-1 with TRBJ2-2; 13 nucleotides align to TRBD2. The junction had 8 bases not matched to a gene; V was cut back by 6 bases and J by 4 bases. The CDR3 spans 16 residues. The germline V gene encodes CDR1 SQVTM and CDR2 ANQGSEA. The CDR3 sequence: CSVPRTSGSSTGELFF. The CDR3 DNA sequence: TGCAGCGTCCCCAGGACTAGCGGGAGCTCCACCGGGGAGCTGTTTTTT.

The chain carries TRBV5-1 and TRBJ2-3; 7 bases are a match to TRBD2. The germline V gene has CDR1 SGHRS and CDR2 YFSETQ. The CDR3 length is 15 residues. Germline trimming cut 6 bases from V and 2 bases from J; bases unmatched to any gene: 9. CDR3 DNA: TGCGCCAGCAAGCGGGACCCAGCTAACACAGATACGCAGTATTTT. This translates into CASKRDPANTDTQYF.

The genes are TRBV28 and TRBJ2-1; 11 positions agree with TRBD2. The germline V gene encodes CDR1 MDHEN and CDR2 SYDVKM. There are 16 residues in the CDR3. V trimming: 6 bases; J trimming: 8 bases; junction bases outside the gene matches: 12. The CDR3 region has the DNA TGTGCCAGCAGCCGTCATAGCGGGAGGGTTGCGTATGAGCAGTTCTTC. Translation: CASSRHSGRVAYEQFF.

This chain uses TRBV28 with TRBJ2-2; D is undetermined. The CDR3 totals 13 residues. Trimming took 5 bases from V and 8 from J, leaving 12 bases between them. Germline V lookup: CDR1 MDHEN, CDR2 SYDVKM. Here the CDR3 DNA reads TGTGCCAGCAGTCGGACCTTTGGGGGGGAGCTGTTTTTT. It encodes CASSRTFGGELFF.

This chain joins TRBV10-2 and TRBJ2-7; maybe TRBD1 (5 bases). Trimming removed 6 bases from V and 2 bases from J, with 17 bases in between. Germline loops: CDR1 WSHSY, CDR2 SAAADI. This CDR3 comprises 15 residues. Here the CDR3 reads CASSPWQGFPYEQYF. DNA for the CDR3: TGCGCCAGCAGCCCGTGGCAGGGATTTCCCTACGAGCAGTACTTC.

This clone was found a few times. The chain recombines TRBV2 with TRBJ2-7; 7 bases are a match to TRBD2. The CDR3 loop spans 11 amino acids. CDR1 is SNHLY, CDR2 FYNNEI, per germline. V trimming: 7 bases; J trimming: 7 bases; junction bases outside the gene matches: 4. DNA for the CDR3: TGTGCCAGCATGGGGGGGAGGGAGCAGTACTTC. It is translated as CASMGGREQYF.

Many counts were recorded for this clone. V usage is TRBV7-2 and J usage is TRBJ2-3, with 8 positions matching TRBD2. The V gene end was trimmed by 8 bases and the J gene end by 4 bases; junction bases not matched to a gene: 11. This CDR3 comprises 15 residues. CDR1 is SGHTA, CDR2 FQGNSA, per germline. DNA for the CDR3: TGTGCCAGCTATCTAGCGGGTTTCCCCCCAGATACGCAGTATTTT. Translating it yields CASYLAGFPPDTQYF.

This clone was observed a handful of times. This sequence joins TRBV5-1 and TRBJ1-1; possibly TRBD1 for D (5 bases). The CDR3 length is 14 residues. Germline CDR1 reads SGHRS; CDR2 reads YFSETQ. Trimming took 5 bases from V and 7 from J, leaving 18 bases between them. CDR3 residues: CASSFTRGDNEAFF. CDR3 in DNA: TGCGCCAGCAGTTTTACTCGGGGGGATAATGAAGCTTTCTTT.

CDR3 DNA: TGTGCCAGCAGCCAAGACTCCCGACTAGCGGCGACCAATGAGCAGTTCTTC. It specifies CASSQDSRLAATNEQFF. This chain links TRBV14 with TRBJ2-1; 9 nucleotides align to TRBD2. CDR3 length: 17 amino acids. The trim removed 0 bases at V and 6 bases at J, leaving 9 bases unmatched. Germline CDR1 and CDR2: SGHDN and FVKESK.

The chain joins TRBV15 to TRBJ2-7, with 9 bases matching TRBD2. After removal of 1 base from V and 6 bases from J, the junction contained 10 bases not matched to a gene. The CDR3 loop spans 16 amino acids. Germline V lookup: CDR1 LNHNV, CDR2 YYDKDF (reference sequence). As DNA, the CDR3 is TGTGCCACCAGCAGAGGAGCGGGGGGCTATAAATCCGAGCAGTACTTC. It codes for CATSRGAGGYKSEQYF. The whole variable domain, filled in from reference TRBV15 and TRBJ2-7, reads DAMVIQNPRYQVTQFGKPVTLSCSQTLNHNVMYWYQQKSSQAPKLLFHYYDKDFNNEADTPDNFQSRRPNTSFCFLDIRSPGLGDTAMYLCATSRGAGGYKSEQYFGPGTRLTVT.

The chain employs TRBV18 and TRBJ2-5; the match to TRBD2 covers 10 bases. The CDR3 totals 14 residues. V dropped 3 bases and J dropped 5; count of bases not matched to a gene: 3. Germline CDR1 reads KGHSH; CDR2 reads LQKENI. DNA for the CDR3: TGTGCCAGCTCACCTTCAGCGGGAGGGGAGACCCAGTACTTC. Its protein is CASSPSAGGETQYF.

The chain is built from TRBV2 and TRBJ1-1, with D uncertain. The CDR3 consists of 10 residues. The V gene lost 0 bases and the J gene lost 13 bases, with 6 bases spanning the gap. Per the germline V gene, CDR1 is SNHLY and CDR2 is FYNNEI. CDR3 DNA: TGTGCCAGCAGTGAAGCGAGGGTTTTCTTT. Translated: CASSEARVFF.

In this sample, this clone turned up once. The chain links TRBV30 to TRBJ2-3; TRBD2 agrees at 9 bases. The V and J ends lost 0 bases and 2 bases, in that order; junction bases with no gene match: 6. The germline CDR1 and CDR2 sequences are GTSNPN and SVGIG (reference sequence). The CDR3 runs 16 residues. The CDR3 reads CAWSVPGGRVTDTQYF. The CDR3 DNA reads as TGTGCCTGGAGTGTACCTGGCGGGAGGGTCACAGATACGCAGTATTTT.

The chain combines TRBV29-1 with TRBJ2-7; possibly TRBD2 for D (5 bases). CDR1 and CDR2 (germline): SQVTM, ANQGSEA. V shed 0 bases and J shed 6 bases, with 9 bases lying between them. The length of the CDR3 is 12 residues. The CDR3, as DNA: TGCAGCGTTGAAGAAGGCGGAGGCGAGCAGTACTTC. It translates to CSVEEGGGEQYF.

This clone was detected a few times. Other DNA variants within this sample encode the same CDR3. This sequence joins TRBV19 and TRBJ2-7; 9 bases are a match to TRBD2. Germline V gene lookup returns CDR1 LNHDA and CDR2 SQIVND (reference sequence). CDR3 length equals 14 residues. Losses at the gene ends were 3 bases for V and 2 bases for J; bases not matched to a gene: 2. The CDR3 region has the DNA TGTGCCAGTAGTATGACTAGCGGAACCTACGAGCAGTACTTC. Protein: CASSMTSGTYEQYF.

The chain joins TRBV4-3 to TRBJ2-3, with D unclear. The V end was cut by 0 bases, the J end by 2 bases, with 6 bases between. Germline V CDR1 and CDR2: LGHNA, YSLEER. This CDR3 contains 14 residues. The CDR3 sequence: CASSQDRNTDTQYF. The CDR3 nucleotides read TGCGCCAGCAGCCAAGATCGGAACACAGATACGCAGTATTTT.

The chain links TRBV19 to TRBJ1-1; 7 bases map to TRBD1. The CDR3 is made up of 14 amino acids. Germline loops: CDR1 LNHDA, CDR2 SQIVND (reference sequence). The V and J ends lost 3 bases and 1 base, in that order; junction bases with no gene match: 2. CDR3 coding DNA: TGTGCCAGTAGTATTCAGGGGGAGAACACTGAAGCTTTCTTT. It codes for CASSIQGENTEAFF.

This clone showed up just once. This sample also contains other DNA sequences that code for the same CDR3. The chain employs TRBV20-1 and TRBJ2-3, with D uncertain. This CDR3 has 11 amino acids. The V gene's germline CDR1 is DFQATT and CDR2 SNEGSKA (reference sequence). Trimming took 0 bases from V and 4 from J, leaving 2 bases between them. The CDR3 sequence: CSARDPDTQYF. The CDR3 bases are TGCAGTGCTAGAGATCCAGATACGCAGTATTTT.

V gene TRBV11-2 combines with J gene TRBJ2-1; tentative D call: TRBD2 (6 bases). Germline V lookup: CDR1 SGHAT, CDR2 FQNNGV. CDR3 length: 16 amino acids. V gave up 1 base and J gave up 8 bases, with 18 bases separating them. CDR3 loop: CASSLVGGMYQDEQFF. The CDR3, as DNA: TGTGCCAGCAGCTTAGTTGGCGGGATGTATCAGGATGAGCAGTTCTTC.

DNA of the CDR3: TGTGCCAGCAGCTCCAATACAGGGGGTCGGCCTTTCTTT. Protein sequence: CASSSNTGGRPFF. The chain carries TRBV11-2 and TRBJ1-1, with TRBD1 identical over 8 bases. Looked up from germline, CDR1 is SGHAT and CDR2 is FQNNGV. The V gene end was trimmed by 4 bases and the J gene end by 12 bases; junction bases not matched to a gene: 10. This CDR3 is 13 amino acids long.

The rearrangement links TRBV28 to TRBJ1-2; D not certain. V lost 2 bases, J lost 6 bases, and 16 bases lay in between. CDR1 is MDHEN and CDR2 is SYDVKM in the germline V gene. CDR3 length equals 15 residues. CDR3 amino acids: CASSLEIRVADGYTF. The CDR3 DNA sequence: TGTGCCAGCAGTTTAGAAATAAGGGTTGCGGATGGCTACACCTTC.

V and J are TRBV11-2 and TRBJ2-5, with TRBD2 as a possible D gene (6 bases). The germline V gene encodes CDR1 SGHAT and CDR2 FQNNGV. The CDR3 totals 14 residues. The V end lost 3 bases, the J end lost 4 bases, and 12 bases lay between the germline ends. CDR3 residues: CASSLVPGGETQYF. The CDR3 DNA is TGTGCCAGCAGCTTGGTCCCCGGGGGAGAGACCCAGTACTTC.